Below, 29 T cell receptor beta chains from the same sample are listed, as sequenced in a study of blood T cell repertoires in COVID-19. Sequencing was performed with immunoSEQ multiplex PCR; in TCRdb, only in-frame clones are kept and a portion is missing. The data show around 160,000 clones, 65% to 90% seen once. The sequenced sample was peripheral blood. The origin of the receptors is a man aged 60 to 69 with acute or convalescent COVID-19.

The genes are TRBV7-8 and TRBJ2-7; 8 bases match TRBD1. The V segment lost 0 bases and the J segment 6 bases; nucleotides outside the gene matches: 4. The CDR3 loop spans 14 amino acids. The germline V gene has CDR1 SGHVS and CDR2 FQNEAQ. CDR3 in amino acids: CASSLAPGGFEQYF. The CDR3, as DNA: TGTGCCAGCAGCTTAGCTCCAGGGGGCTTCGAGCAGTACTTC.

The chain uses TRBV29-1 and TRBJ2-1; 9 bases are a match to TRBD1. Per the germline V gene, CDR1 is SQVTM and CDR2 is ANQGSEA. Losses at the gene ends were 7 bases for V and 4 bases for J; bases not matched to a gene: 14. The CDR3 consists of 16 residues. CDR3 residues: CSASSRTGAGYNEQFF. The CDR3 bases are TGCAGCGCATCTTCGAGGACAGGGGCGGGATACAATGAGCAGTTCTTC.

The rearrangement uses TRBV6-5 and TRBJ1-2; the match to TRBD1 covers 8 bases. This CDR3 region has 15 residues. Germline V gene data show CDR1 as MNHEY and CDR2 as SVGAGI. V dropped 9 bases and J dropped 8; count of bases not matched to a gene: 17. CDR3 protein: CASSPQGGFHTGYTF. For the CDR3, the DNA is TGTGCCAGTTCCCCACAGGGGGGTTTTCATACCGGCTACACCTTC.

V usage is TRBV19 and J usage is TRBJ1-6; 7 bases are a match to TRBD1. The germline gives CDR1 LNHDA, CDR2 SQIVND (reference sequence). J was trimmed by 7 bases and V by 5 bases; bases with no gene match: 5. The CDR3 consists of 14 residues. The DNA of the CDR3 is TGTGCCAGTAGTTTGGGACAGAAGAATTCACCCCTCCACTTT. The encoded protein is CASSLGQKNSPLHF.

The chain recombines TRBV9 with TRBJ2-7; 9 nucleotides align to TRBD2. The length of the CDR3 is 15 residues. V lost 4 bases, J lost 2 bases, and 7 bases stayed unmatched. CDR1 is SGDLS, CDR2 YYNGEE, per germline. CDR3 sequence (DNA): TGTGCCAGCAGCCCCGGGACTAGCCTACCCTACGAGCAGTACTTC. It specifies CASSPGTSLPYEQYF.

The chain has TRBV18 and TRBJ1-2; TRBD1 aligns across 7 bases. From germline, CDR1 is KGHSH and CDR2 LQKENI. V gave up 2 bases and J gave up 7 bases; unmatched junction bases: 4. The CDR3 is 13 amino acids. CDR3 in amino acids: CASSPERTGGYTF. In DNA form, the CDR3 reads TGTGCCAGCTCACCAGAGAGGACAGGTGGCTACACCTTC.

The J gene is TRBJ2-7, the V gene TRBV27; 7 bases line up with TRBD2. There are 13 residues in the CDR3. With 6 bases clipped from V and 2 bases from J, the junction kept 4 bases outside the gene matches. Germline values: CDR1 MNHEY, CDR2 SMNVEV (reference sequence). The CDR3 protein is CASSHGTTYEQYF. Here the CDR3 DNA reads TGTGCCAGCAGCCATGGGACTACCTACGAGCAGTACTTC.

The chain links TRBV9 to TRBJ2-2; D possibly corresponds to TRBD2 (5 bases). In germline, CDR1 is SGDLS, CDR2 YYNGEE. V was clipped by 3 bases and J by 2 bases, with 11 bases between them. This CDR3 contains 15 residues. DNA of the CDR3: TGTGCCAGCAGCGACGACTATTTAAACACCGGGGAGCTGTTTTTT. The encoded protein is CASSDDYLNTGELFF. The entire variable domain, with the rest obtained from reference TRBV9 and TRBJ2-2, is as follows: DSGVTQTPKHLITATGQRVTLRCSPRSGDLSVYWYQQSLDQGLQFLIQYYNGEERAKGNILERFSAQQFPDLHSELNLSSLELGDSALYFCASSDDYLNTGELFFGEGSRLTVL.

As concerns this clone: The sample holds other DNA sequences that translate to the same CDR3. The CDR3 bases are TGTGCCAGCAGTTACTCAGCCAGGGGCAATCAGCCCCAGCATTTT. As protein: CASSYSARGNQPQHF. The genes are TRBV6-5 and TRBJ1-5; D is possibly TRBD1 (5 bases). Germline lookup yields CDR1 MNHEY and CDR2 SVGAGI. This CDR3 contains 15 residues. Trimming shortened V by 0 bases and J by 2 bases, and 8 bases separated the two germline ends.

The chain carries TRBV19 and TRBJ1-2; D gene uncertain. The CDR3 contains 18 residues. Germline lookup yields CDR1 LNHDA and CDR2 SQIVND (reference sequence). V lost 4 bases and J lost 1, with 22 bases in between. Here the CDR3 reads CASSTIEGGITFNYGYTF. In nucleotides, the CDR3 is TGTGCCAGTAGTACAATCGAGGGCGGAATCACTTTTAACTATGGCTACACCTTC. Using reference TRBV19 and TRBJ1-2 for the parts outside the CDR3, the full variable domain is DGGITQSPKYLFRKEGQNVTLSCEQNLNHDAMYWYRQDPGQGLRLIYYSQIVNDFQKGDIAEGYSVSREKKESFPLTVTSAQKNPTAFYLCASSTIEGGITFNYGYTFGSGTRLTVV.

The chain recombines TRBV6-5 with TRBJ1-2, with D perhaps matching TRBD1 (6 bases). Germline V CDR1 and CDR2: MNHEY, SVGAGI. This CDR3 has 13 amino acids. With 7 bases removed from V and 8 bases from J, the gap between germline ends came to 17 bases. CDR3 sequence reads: CASNQRGGWGYTF. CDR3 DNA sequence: TGTGCCAGCAATCAACGTGGGGGCTGGGGCTACACCTTC.

Written as DNA, the CDR3 is TGTGCCAGCACTGTTACGGACAGGGGGCAGCGGGAGGGCCGGGAGACCCAGTACTTC. It yields the protein CASTVTDRGQREGRETQYF. The chain has TRBV27 and TRBJ2-5; perhaps TRBD1 as D (11 bases). The CDR3 is 19 residues long. Germline values: CDR1 MNHEY, CDR2 SMNVEV (reference sequence). Trimming cost V 7 bases and J 5 bases, with 32 bases left between them.

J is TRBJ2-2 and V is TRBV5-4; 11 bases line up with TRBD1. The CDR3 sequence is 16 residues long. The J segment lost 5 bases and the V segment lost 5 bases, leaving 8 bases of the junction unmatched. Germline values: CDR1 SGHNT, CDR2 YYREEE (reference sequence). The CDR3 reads CASSLDGTGGTGELFF. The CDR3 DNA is TGTGCCAGCAGTCTAGATGGGACAGGGGGTACCGGGGAGCTGTTTTTT. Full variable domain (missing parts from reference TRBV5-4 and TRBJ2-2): ETGVTQSPTHLIKTRGQQVTLRCSSQSGHNTVSWYQQALGQGPQFIFQYYREEENGRGNFPPRFSGLQFPNYSSELNVNALELDDSALYLCASSLDGTGGTGELFFGEGSRLTVL.

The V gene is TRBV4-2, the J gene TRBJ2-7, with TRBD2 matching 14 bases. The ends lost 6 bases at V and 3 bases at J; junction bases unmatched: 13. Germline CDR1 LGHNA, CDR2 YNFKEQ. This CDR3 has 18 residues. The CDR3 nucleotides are TGTGCCAGCAGTCGACTAGCGGGAGGGCCCGAAGTGTTCTACGAGCAGTACTTC. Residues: CASSRLAGGPEVFYEQYF.

The CDR3: CASRRASGRPGSSETQYF. The CDR3 region has the DNA TGTGCCAGTCGGCGGGCTAGCGGGAGGCCAGGGTCTTCAGAGACCCAGTACTTC. J is TRBJ2-5 and V is TRBV28, with 11 bases that match TRBD2. Losses at the gene ends were 9 bases for V and 4 bases for J; bases not matched to a gene: 19. Germline lookup yields CDR1 MDHEN and CDR2 SYDVKM. The CDR3 totals 18 residues.

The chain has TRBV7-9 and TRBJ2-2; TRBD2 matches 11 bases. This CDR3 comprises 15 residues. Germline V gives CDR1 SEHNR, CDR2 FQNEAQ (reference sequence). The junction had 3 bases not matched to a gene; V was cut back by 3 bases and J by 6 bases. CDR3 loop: CASSLLAGGPGELFF. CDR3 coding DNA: TGTGCCAGCAGCTTGCTAGCGGGAGGTCCCGGGGAGCTGTTTTTT.

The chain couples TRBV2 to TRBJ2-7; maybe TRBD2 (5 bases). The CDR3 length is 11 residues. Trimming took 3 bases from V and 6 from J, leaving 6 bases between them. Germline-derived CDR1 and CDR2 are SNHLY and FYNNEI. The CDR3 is CASSDGGEQYF. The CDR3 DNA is TGTGCCAGCAGTGACGGAGGCGAGCAGTACTTC.

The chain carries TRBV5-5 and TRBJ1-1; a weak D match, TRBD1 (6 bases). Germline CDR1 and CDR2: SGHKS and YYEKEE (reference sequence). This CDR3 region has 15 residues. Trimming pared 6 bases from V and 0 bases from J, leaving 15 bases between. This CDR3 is CASTPLGGLNTEAFF. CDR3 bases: TGTGCCAGCACCCCCCTCGGGGGGCTGAACACTGAAGCTTTCTTT. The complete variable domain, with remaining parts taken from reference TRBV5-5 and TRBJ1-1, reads DAGVTQSPTHLIKTRGQQVTLRCSPISGHKSVSWYQQVLGQGPQFIFQYYEKEERGRGNFPDRFSARQFPNYSSELNVNALLLGDSALYLCASTPLGGLNTEAFFGQGTRLTVV.

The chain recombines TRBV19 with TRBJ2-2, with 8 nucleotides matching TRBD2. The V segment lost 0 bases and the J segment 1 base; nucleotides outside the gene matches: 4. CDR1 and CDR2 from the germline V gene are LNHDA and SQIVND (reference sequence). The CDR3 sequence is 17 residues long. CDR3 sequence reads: CASSIEYLAGNTGELFF. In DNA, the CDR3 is TGTGCCAGTAGTATAGAATATCTAGCGGGGAACACCGGGGAGCTGTTTTTT. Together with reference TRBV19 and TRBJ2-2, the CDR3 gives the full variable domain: DGGITQSPKYLFRKEGQNVTLSCEQNLNHDAMYWYRQDPGQGLRLIYYSQIVNDFQKGDIAEGYSVSREKKESFPLTVTSAQKNPTAFYLCASSIEYLAGNTGELFFGEGSRLTVL.

The CDR3 loop reads CASSPAGTGRYGYTF. CDR3 bases: TGTGCCAGCAGTCCGGCCGGGACAGGGCGATATGGCTACACCTTC. V gene TRBV11-1 combines with J gene TRBJ1-2, with 9 bases lining up with TRBD1. V gave up 6 bases and J gave up 5 bases; unmatched junction bases: 10. The CDR3 is 15 residues long. Germline V gene sequence: CDR1 SGHAT, CDR2 FQDESV (reference sequence).

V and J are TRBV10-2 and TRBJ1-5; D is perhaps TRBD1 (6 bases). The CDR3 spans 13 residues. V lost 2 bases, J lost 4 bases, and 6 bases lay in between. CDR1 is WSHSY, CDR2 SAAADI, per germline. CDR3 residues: CASSEQGNQPQHF. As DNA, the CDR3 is TGCGCCAGCAGTGAGCAGGGGAATCAGCCCCAGCATTTT.

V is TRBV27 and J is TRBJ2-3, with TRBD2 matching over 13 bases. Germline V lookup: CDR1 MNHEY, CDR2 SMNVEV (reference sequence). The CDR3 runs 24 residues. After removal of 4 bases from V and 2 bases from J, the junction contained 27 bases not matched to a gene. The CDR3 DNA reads TGTGCCAGCAGTTCCCACGGACTAGCGGGAGTCCGACTTTTTCGAAACACGAACACAGATACGCAGTATTTT. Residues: CASSSHGLAGVRLFRNTNTDTQYF.

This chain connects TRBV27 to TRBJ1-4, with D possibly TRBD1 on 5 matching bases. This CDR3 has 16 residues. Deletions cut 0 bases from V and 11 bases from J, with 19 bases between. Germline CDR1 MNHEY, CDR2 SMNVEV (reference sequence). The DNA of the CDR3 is TGTGCCAGCAGTTTATCGGGCATCGCGGAACAGGAGAAACTGTTTTTT. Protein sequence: CASSLSGIAEQEKLFF.

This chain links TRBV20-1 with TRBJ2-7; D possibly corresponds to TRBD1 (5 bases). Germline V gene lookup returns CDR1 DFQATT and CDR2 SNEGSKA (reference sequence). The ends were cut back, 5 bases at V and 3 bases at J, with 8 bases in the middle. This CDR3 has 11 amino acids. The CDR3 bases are TGCAGTGCTCCCGACAGCTACGAGCAGTACTTC. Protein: CSAPDSYEQYF.

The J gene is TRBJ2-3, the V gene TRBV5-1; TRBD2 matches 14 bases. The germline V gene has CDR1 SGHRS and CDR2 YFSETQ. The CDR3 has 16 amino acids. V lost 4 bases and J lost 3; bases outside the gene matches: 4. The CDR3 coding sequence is TGCGCCAGCAGCCCGGGGACTAGCGGGAGTACAGATACGCAGTATTTT. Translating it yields CASSPGTSGSTDTQYF.

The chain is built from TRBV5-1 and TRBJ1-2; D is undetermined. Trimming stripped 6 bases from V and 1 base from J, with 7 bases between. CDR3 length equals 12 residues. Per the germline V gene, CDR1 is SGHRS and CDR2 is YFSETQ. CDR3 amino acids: CASTDNNYGYTF. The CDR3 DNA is TGCGCCAGCACAGACAATAACTATGGCTACACCTTC.

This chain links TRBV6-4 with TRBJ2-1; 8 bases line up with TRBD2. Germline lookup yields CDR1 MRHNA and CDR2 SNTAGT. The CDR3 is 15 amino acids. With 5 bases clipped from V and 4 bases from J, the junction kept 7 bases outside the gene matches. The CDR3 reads CASSPTGGRYNEQFF. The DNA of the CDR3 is TGTGCCAGCAGTCCCACTGGCGGGAGGTACAATGAGCAGTTCTTC.

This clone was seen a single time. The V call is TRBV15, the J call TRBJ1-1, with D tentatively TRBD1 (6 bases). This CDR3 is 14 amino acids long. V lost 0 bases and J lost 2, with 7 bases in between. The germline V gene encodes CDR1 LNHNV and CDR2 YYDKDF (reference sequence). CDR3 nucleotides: TGTGCCACCAGCAGAGACAGGGGCAACACTGAAGCTTTCTTT. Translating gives CATSRDRGNTEAFF. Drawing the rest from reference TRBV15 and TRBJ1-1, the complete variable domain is DAMVIQNPRYQVTQFGKPVTLSCSQTLNHNVMYWYQQKSSQAPKLLFHYYDKDFNNEADTPDNFQSRRPNTSFCFLDIRSPGLGDTAMYLCATSRDRGNTEAFFGQGTRLTVV.

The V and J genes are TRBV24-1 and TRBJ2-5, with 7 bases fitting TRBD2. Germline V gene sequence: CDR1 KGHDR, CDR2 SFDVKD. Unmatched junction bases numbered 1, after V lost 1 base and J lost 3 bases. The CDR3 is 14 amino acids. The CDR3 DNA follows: TGTGCCACCAGTGATTTTGCGGGAGAAGAGACCCAGTACTTC. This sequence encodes CATSDFAGEETQYF.